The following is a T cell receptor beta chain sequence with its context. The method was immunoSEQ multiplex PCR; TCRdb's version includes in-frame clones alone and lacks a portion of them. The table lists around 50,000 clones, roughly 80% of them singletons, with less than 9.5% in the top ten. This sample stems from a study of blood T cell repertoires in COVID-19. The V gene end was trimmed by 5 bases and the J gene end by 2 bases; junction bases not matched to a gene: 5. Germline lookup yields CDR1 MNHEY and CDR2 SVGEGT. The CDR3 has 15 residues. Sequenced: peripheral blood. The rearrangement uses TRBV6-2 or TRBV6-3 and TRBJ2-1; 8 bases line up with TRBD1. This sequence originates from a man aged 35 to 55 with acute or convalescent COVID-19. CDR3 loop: CASSGHRGAYNEQFF. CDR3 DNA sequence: TGTGCCAGCAGTGGCCACAGGGGGGCCTACAATGAGCAGTTCTTC.